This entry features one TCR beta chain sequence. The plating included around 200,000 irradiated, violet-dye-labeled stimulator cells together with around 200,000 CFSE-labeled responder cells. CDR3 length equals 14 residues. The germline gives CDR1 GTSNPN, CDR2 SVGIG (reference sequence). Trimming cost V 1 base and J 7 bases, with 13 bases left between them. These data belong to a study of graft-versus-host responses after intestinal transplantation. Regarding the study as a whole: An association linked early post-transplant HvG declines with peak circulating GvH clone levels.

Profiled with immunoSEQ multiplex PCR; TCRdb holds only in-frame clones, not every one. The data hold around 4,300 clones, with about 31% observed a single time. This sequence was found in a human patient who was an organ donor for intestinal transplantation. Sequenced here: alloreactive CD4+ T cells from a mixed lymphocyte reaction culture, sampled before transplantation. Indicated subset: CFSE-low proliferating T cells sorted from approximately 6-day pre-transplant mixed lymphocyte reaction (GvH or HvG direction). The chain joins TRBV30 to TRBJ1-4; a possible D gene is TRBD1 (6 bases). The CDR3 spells CAWSGQATGEKLFF. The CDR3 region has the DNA TGTGCCTGGAGTGGACAGGCTACGGGTGAAAAACTGTTTTTT.